The rows below give T cell receptor beta chains drawn from one sample of a study of T cells in Graves' hyperthyroidism and ophthalmopathy. One entry per CDR3 protein results from TCRdb running MiXCR on the multiplex PCR reads. The sample carries a few hundred thousand distinct CDR3 sequences, about 25% recorded once. Material: blood. These receptors came from a man aged 50 to 59 with Graves' hyperthyroidism. CDR3s include the opening cysteine and the closing phenylalanine or tryptophan. D genes are given only for firm matches. The size field is filled for only some rows; it gives once, few, many or a size class.

- | - | TRBJ1-1 | TRBV12-3/TRBV12-4 | CASSLRQHDEAFF | TGTGCCAGCAGTTTAAGACAGCACGATGAAGCTTTCTTT
many | TRBD1 | TRBJ1-2 | TRBV28 | CASFPGTANYGYTF | TGTGCCAGTTTCCCCGGGACAGCTAACTATGGCTACACCTTC
many | - | TRBJ2-7 | TRBV7-8 | CASSLPDGVFRENYEQYF | TGTGCCAGCAGCTTACCCGACGGTGTGTTTCGGGAGAACTACGAGCAGTACTTC
many | - | TRBJ2-1 | TRBV6-2/TRBV6-3 | CASSYNGGDEQFF | TGTGCCAGCAGTTACAACGGGGGCGATGAGCAGTTCTTC
few | - | TRBJ1-2 | TRBV6-1 | CASTSTNYGYTF | TGTGCCAGCACTTCCACTAACTATGGCTACACCTTC
- | - | TRBJ2-7 | TRBV10-3 | CAISGRGSEQYF | TGTGCCATCAGTGGGAGGGGGAGCGAGCAGTACTTC
few | - | TRBJ1-1 | TRBV30 | CAWRDRITEAFF | TGTGCCTGGAGGGATCGCATAACTGAAGCTTTCTTT
- | TRBD1 | TRBJ1-1 | TRBV5-5 | CASSLDPLGQMNTEAFF | TGTGCCAGCAGCTTGGATCCTCTGGGACAGATGAACACTGAAGCTTTCTTT
few | TRBD2 | TRBJ2-5 | TRBV4-1 | CASSPGLAGVEETQYF | TGCGCCAGCAGCCCGGGACTAGCGGGAGTGGAAGAGACCCAGTACTTC
- | - | TRBJ2-2 | TRBV3-1 | CASSSTGGSGELFF | TGTGCCAGCAGCTCAACAGGTGGTTCCGGGGAGCTGTTTTTT
- | - | TRBJ1-3 | TRBV19 | CASGDRDKWNTIYF | TGTGCCAGTGGGGACCGGGACAAATGGAACACCATATATTTT
few | TRBD2 | TRBJ2-2 | TRBV10-3 | CATSSSGRGTGELFF | TGTGCCACCTCCTCTAGCGGGAGAGGGACCGGGGAGCTGTTTTTT
- | - | TRBJ2-1 | TRBV12-3/TRBV12-4 | CASSFPPLFGTIGDSGNEQFF | TGTGCCAGCAGTTTCCCCCCTCTTTTCGGTACAATTGGCGATTCGGGCAATGAGCAGTTCTTC
many | TRBD2 | TRBJ2-5 | TRBV11-3 | CASTGLAGFQETQYF | TGTGCCAGCACCGGACTAGCGGGATTCCAAGAGACCCAGTACTTC
many | TRBD1 | TRBJ2-5 | TRBV6-1 | CASRAGTVETQYF | TGTGCCAGCAGAGCCGGGACAGTGGAGACCCAGTACTTC
- | TRBD1 | TRBJ2-5 | TRBV10-1 | CASSDTRTGERWTQYF | TGCGCCAGCAGTGATACAAGGACAGGGGAGAGGTGGACCCAGTACTTC
many | TRBD1 | TRBJ2-7 | TRBV20-1 | CSARRGQGNYEQYF | TGCAGTGCTAGAAGGGGACAGGGGAATTACGAGCAGTACTTC